The 28 T cell receptor beta chains below were found in one sample sequenced in a study of identical twins. In TCRdb, the 5' RACE reads were re-called with MiXCR into one record per CDR3 protein. The data hold 430,000 or so distinct CDR3 sequences, with roughly a quarter observed a single time. The sample also formed part of further work on T cells expressing NK-cell markers.

The sample consisted of CD4+ T cells sorted from blood. The receptors originated from a woman aged 18 to 35 in good health.

This clonotype showed up just a few times. The chain employs TRBV12-3 or TRBV12-4 and TRBJ2-7; 9 positions match TRBD1. The CDR3 covers 15 residues. J gave up 3 bases and V 5 bases, and 8 bases lay outside the gene matches. The CDR3 reads CASSQGTGRSYEQYF. The CDR3 bases are TGTGCCAGCAGTCAAGGGACAGGGCGGAGCTACGAGCAGTACTTC.

J is TRBJ2-7 and V is TRBV12-3 or TRBV12-4; a possible D gene is TRBD1 (5 bases). This CDR3 spans 15 amino acids. Between the trimmed V and J ends, which lost 6 bases and 7 bases, there was a span of 22 bases. The CDR3 region is CASSLGVGYLGEQYF. CDR3 bases: TGTGCCAGCAGCCTAGGGGTGGGCTATTTAGGAGAGCAGTACTTC.

The V gene is TRBV6-1, the J gene TRBJ2-2; D is perhaps TRBD1 (6 bases). The CDR3 length is 14 residues. V dropped 7 bases and J dropped 4 bases, with 13 bases sitting between them. Per germline, CDR1 MNHNS and CDR2 SASEGT. CDR3 nucleotide sequence: TGTGCCAGCATCCCCGACAGGACCACCGGGGAGCTGTTTTTT. Its translation: CASIPDRTTGELFF.

The chain couples TRBV3-1 to TRBJ2-1; D may correspond to TRBD1 or TRBD2 (5 bases each). This CDR3 has 15 amino acids. V lost 1 base, J lost 9 bases, and 16 bases lay in between. Germline V gene lookup returns CDR1 LGHDT and CDR2 YNNKEL (reference sequence). CDR3 sequence: CASSQVRGAAGEQFF. CDR3 DNA sequence: TGTGCCAGCAGCCAAGTCCGAGGGGCGGCTGGTGAGCAGTTCTTC.

This clonotype was recorded a few times. V and J are TRBV14 and TRBJ2-3; the match to TRBD2 covers 7 bases. Per germline, CDR1 SGHDN and CDR2 FVKESK. There are 16 residues in the CDR3. V trimming: 1 base; J trimming: 4 bases; junction bases outside the gene matches: 8. CDR3 bases: TGTGCCAGCAGCCAAGGAGGCGGGAGAAGCGCAGATACGCAGTATTTT. Its translation: CASSQGGGRSADTQYF.

This clonotype occurred many times. This sequence joins TRBV11-3 and TRBJ2-4, with TRBD1 identical over 10 bases. After removal of 5 bases from V and 6 bases from J, the junction contained 10 bases not matched to a gene. Germline V gene data show CDR1 as SGHNT and CDR2 as YENEEA. The CDR3 spans 16 residues. The CDR3 region is CASSPLTRDRGNIQYF. CDR3 DNA sequence: TGTGCCAGCAGCCCCTTGACCCGGGACAGGGGAAACATTCAGTACTTC.

The V and J genes are TRBV5-1 and TRBJ1-2; possible D gene TRBD1, 6 bases. Germline assignment: CDR1 SGHRS and CDR2 YFSETQ. Trimming shortened V by 4 bases and J by 7 bases, and 17 bases separated the two germline ends. This CDR3 spans 14 amino acids. The CDR3 DNA reads TGCGCCAGCAGCCGGGACCTGACAGGTCTTGGCTACACCTTC. Amino acids: CASSRDLTGLGYTF.

This clonotype occurred many times. The CDR3 DNA is TGTGCCAGCAGTTTAAACAGGAACTACGAGCAGTACTTC. Translation: CASSLNRNYEQYF. The chain couples TRBV12-3 or TRBV12-4 to TRBJ2-7; TRBD1 is a possible D gene (5 bases). The CDR3 spans 13 residues. Deletions cut 2 bases from V and 3 bases from J, with 8 bases between.

In this sample, this clonotype turned up a few times. The CDR3 reads CSARTPGGGETQYF. CDR3 sequence (DNA): TGCAGTGCTAGAACTCCAGGGGGCGGAGAGACCCAGTACTTC. The chain is built from TRBV20-1 and TRBJ2-5; 8 bases are shared with TRBD1. CDR3 length: 14 amino acids. Germline trimming cut 2 bases from V and 4 bases from J; bases unmatched to any gene: 6. The germline CDR1 and CDR2 sequences are DFQATT and SNEGSKA (reference sequence).

The V call is TRBV5-1, the J call TRBJ2-2, with D possibly matching TRBD2 (5 bases). V was trimmed by 0 bases and J by 9 bases, leaving 18 bases between them. The germline V gene encodes CDR1 SGHRS and CDR2 YFSETQ. There are 16 residues in the CDR3. The CDR3 DNA reads TGCGCCAGCAGCTTGGACCTCGGGCTAGCCAGCCGGGAGCTGTTTTTT. Protein product: CASSLDLGLASRELFF.

This clonotype was picked up a small number of times. V gene TRBV4-3 combines with J gene TRBJ2-7; unclear D gene. The CDR3 length is 14 residues. Germline values: CDR1 LGHNA, CDR2 YSLEER. V lost 1 base and J lost 5, with 12 bases in between. The CDR3 DNA follows: TGCGCCAGCAGCCAAGTCAACAAAGGGCACGAGCAGTACTTC. This sequence encodes CASSQVNKGHEQYF.

The chain joins TRBV7-2 to TRBJ2-7; weak D call: TRBD1 (5 bases). Germline CDR1 is SGHTA and CDR2 is FQGNSA. The V end was cut by 6 bases, the J end by 6 bases, with 18 bases between. CDR3 size: 14 residues. CDR3 amino acids: CASRAGRALGEQYF. CDR3 nucleotide sequence: TGTGCCAGCAGGGCCGGCAGGGCCCTTGGCGAGCAGTACTTC.

This chain uses TRBV5-1 with TRBJ1-4, with TRBD1 as a possible D gene (5 bases). CDR3 length: 14 amino acids. Germline assignment: CDR1 SGHRS and CDR2 YFSETQ. V was trimmed by 0 bases and J by 5 bases, leaving 8 bases between them. The CDR3 sequence: CASSLAAGNEKLFF. The CDR3 DNA sequence: TGCGCCAGCAGCTTGGCCGCAGGGAATGAAAAACTGTTTTTT.

The sample holds a few counts of this clonotype. The V call is TRBV5-1, the J call TRBJ1-5, with 8 bases lining up with TRBD1. CDR1 and CDR2 from the germline V gene are SGHRS and YFSETQ. With V trimmed by 0 bases and J by 7 bases, 6 bases remained unmatched. The CDR3 totals 15 residues. CDR3 coding DNA: TGCGCCAGCAGCTTGGAGACAGGGGAGGGGCAGCCCCAGCATTTT. It codes for CASSLETGEGQPQHF.

The chain carries TRBV30 and TRBJ2-2; 16 bases map to TRBD2. Germline CDR1 reads GTSNPN; CDR2 reads SVGIG (reference sequence). With V trimmed by 3 bases and J by 5 bases, 0 bases remained unmatched. The CDR3 covers 15 residues. The CDR3 bases are TGTGCCTGGAGGGGACTAGCGGGAGGGACCGGGGAGCTGTTTTTT. As protein: CAWRGLAGGTGELFF.

The chain links TRBV7-3 to TRBJ1-1; D call uncertain. This CDR3 has 13 residues. Germline CDR1 SGHTA, CDR2 FQGTGA. V lost 8 bases and J 1 base, leaving 11 bases between the germline ends. The CDR3 protein is CASSGSQNTEAFF. CDR3 in DNA: TGTGCCAGCTCGGGGAGCCAGAACACTGAAGCTTTCTTT.

This clonotype was detected only a few times. J is TRBJ1-5 and V is TRBV24-1; D uncertain. V shed 6 bases and J shed 9 bases, with 14 bases lying between them. CDR3 length: 13 residues. CDR1 is KGHDR, CDR2 SFDVKD, per germline. CDR3 amino acids: CATSPGPKGPQHF. In DNA, the CDR3 is TGTGCCACCAGTCCGGGCCCCAAGGGGCCCCAGCATTTT.

Many counts were recorded for this clonotype. The chain recombines TRBV5-1 with TRBJ2-3, with 14 bases aligning to TRBD2. Trimming cost V 3 bases and J 4 bases; bases outside gene matches: 10. This CDR3 has 18 residues. Germline-derived CDR1 and CDR2 are SGHRS and YFSETQ. Here the CDR3 reads CASSSLLPTSGGADTQYF. DNA for the CDR3: TGCGCCAGCAGCTCACTGCTCCCGACTAGCGGGGGGGCAGATACGCAGTATTTT.

This clonotype appeared a few times. The gene calls are TRBV3-1 and TRBJ2-1; 10 bases align to TRBD1. CDR3 length: 15 residues. Germline V lookup: CDR1 LGHDT, CDR2 YNNKEL (reference sequence). The J segment lost 8 bases and the V segment lost 2 bases, leaving 6 bases of the junction unmatched. The CDR3 coding sequence is TGTGCCAGCAGCCAATCGGGACAGGGGTGGGATGAGCAGTTCTTC. This gives the protein CASSQSGQGWDEQFF.

This clonotype turned up a few times. The chain recombines TRBV5-4 with TRBJ1-3; D unclear. Germline V gene lookup returns CDR1 SGHNT and CDR2 YYREEE (reference sequence). Trimming took 4 bases from V and 1 from J, leaving 15 bases between them. There are 16 residues in the CDR3. As DNA, the CDR3 is TGTGCCAGCAGCACAACGACACGTTCGTCTGGAAACACCATATATTTT. It encodes CASSTTTRSSGNTIYF.

The V call is TRBV29-1, the J call TRBJ2-5; no firm D call. V was shortened by 7 bases and J by 5 bases, with 14 bases between the two germline ends. Germline V lookup: CDR1 SQVTM, CDR2 ANQGSEA. The CDR3 totals 12 residues. The CDR3 loop reads CSGSPGVETQYF. The CDR3 DNA reads TGCAGCGGTTCGCCGGGCGTGGAGACCCAGTACTTC.

The chain carries TRBV20-1 and TRBJ2-5, with D unclear. Per the germline V gene, CDR1 is DFQATT and CDR2 is SNEGSKA (reference sequence). The CDR3 has 13 residues. With 0 bases removed from V and 5 bases from J, the gap between germline ends came to 10 bases. The CDR3 sequence: CSARDPRAETQYF. The CDR3 nucleotides read TGCAGTGCTAGAGATCCCCGGGCCGAGACCCAGTACTTC.

This clonotype appeared a few times. The rearrangement joins TRBV10-3 to TRBJ2-2; D is undetermined. The CDR3 is 13 residues long. Trimming stripped 3 bases from V and 6 bases from J, with 8 bases between. Per germline, CDR1 ENHRY and CDR2 SYGVKD. This CDR3 reads CAISDGVAGELFF. The CDR3 DNA follows: TGTGCCATCAGTGACGGAGTGGCCGGGGAGCTGTTTTTT.

This clonotype has only a few counts. This rearrangement joins TRBV7-9 to TRBJ2-5; a weak D match, TRBD2 (5 bases). Looked up from germline, CDR1 is SEHNR and CDR2 is FQNEAQ (reference sequence). V shed 2 bases and J shed 5 bases, with 15 bases lying between them. CDR3 size: 15 residues. The CDR3 DNA follows: TGTGCCAGCAGCTTAAGGCACAGACGAGGGGAGACCCAGTACTTC. Translated: CASSLRHRRGETQYF.

V is TRBV5-1 and J is TRBJ2-7; D possibly corresponds to TRBD1 (5 bases). The CDR3 totals 16 residues. Looked up from germline, CDR1 is SGHRS and CDR2 is YFSETQ. Trimming left V 0 bases short and J 2 bases short, with 15 bases between. CDR3 nucleotide sequence: TGCGCCAGCAGCTTGGTCCCAGGACACCAAACCTACGAGCAGTACTTC. Translating it yields CASSLVPGHQTYEQYF.

The chain joins TRBV7-2 to TRBJ2-2; D not certain. CDR1 and CDR2 (germline): SGHTA, FQGNSA. The V and J ends lost 1 base and 8 bases respectively, with 11 bases between them. The CDR3 extends over 14 amino acids. CDR3 region: CASSLDSGVGELFF. CDR3 nucleotides: TGTGCCAGCAGCTTAGATTCTGGGGTGGGGGAGCTGTTTTTT.

The chain uses TRBV6-1 and TRBJ2-1, with D possibly matching TRBD2 (5 bases). The CDR3 spans 14 residues. Germline assignment: CDR1 MNHNS and CDR2 SASEGT. Trimming took off 6 bases at V and 5 bases at J, with 14 bases between the two ends. The CDR3 nucleotides read TGTGCCAGCAGCCGACCCCTCGGGAACAATGAGCAGTTCTTC. Translating it yields CASSRPLGNNEQFF.

This clonotype was observed a few times. The chain links TRBV3-1 to TRBJ2-1; a possible D gene is TRBD1 (5 bases). This CDR3 has 13 residues. Germline V CDR1 and CDR2: LGHDT, YNNKEL (reference sequence). V lost 0 bases and J lost 10, with 10 bases in between. CDR3 in amino acids: CASSQDWGSEQFF. CDR3 bases: TGTGCCAGCAGCCAAGATTGGGGCAGCGAGCAGTTCTTC.